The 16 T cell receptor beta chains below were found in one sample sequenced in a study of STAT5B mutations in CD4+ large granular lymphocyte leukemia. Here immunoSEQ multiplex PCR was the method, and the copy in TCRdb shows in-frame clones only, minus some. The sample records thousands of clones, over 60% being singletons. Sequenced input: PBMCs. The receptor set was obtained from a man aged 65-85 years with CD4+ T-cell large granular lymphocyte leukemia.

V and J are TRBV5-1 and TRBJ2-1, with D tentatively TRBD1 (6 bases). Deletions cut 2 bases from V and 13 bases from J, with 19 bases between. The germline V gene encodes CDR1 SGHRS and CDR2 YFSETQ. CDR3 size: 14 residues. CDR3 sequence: CASSFGGSSEPQFF. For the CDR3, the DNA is TGCGCCAGCAGCTTTGGGGGCTCCTCGGAGCCCCAGTTCTTC.

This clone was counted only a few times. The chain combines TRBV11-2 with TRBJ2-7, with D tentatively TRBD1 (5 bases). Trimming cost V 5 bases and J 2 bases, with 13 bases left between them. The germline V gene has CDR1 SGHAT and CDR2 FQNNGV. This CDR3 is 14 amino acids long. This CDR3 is CASSPQDKTYEQYF. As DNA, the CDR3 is TGTGCCAGCAGCCCCCAGGACAAGACCTACGAGCAGTACTTC.

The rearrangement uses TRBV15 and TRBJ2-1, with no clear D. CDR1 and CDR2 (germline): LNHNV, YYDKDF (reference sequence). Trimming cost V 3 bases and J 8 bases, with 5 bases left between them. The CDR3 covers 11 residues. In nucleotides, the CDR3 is TGTGCCACCAGCAGCAAGCATGAGCAGTTCTTC. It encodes CATSSKHEQFF.

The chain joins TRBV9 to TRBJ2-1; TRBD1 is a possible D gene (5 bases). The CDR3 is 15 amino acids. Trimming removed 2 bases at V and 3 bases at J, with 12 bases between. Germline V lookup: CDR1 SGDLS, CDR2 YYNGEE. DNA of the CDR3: TGTGCCAGCAGCGTGGGCAGGGCGAACTACAATGAGCAGTTCTTC. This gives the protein CASSVGRANYNEQFF. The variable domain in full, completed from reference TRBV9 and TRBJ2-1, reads DSGVTQTPKHLITATGQRVTLRCSPRSGDLSVYWYQQSLDQGLQFLIQYYNGEERAKGNILERFSAQQFPDLHSELNLSSLELGDSALYFCASSVGRANYNEQFFGPGTRLTVL.

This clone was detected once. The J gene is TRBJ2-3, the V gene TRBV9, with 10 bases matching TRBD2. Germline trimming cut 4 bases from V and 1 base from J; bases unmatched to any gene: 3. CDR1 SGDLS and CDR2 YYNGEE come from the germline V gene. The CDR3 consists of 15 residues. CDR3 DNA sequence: TGTGCCAGCAGCATTACTAGCGGGGGCACAGATACGCAGTATTTT. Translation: CASSITSGGTDTQYF.

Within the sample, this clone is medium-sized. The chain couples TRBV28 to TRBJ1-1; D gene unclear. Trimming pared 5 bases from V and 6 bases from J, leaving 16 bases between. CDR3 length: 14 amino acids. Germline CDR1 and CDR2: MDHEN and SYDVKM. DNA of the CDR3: TGTGCCAGCAGTCTAACCTCGGCTCGCGCTGAAGCTTTCTTT. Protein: CASSLTSARAEAFF.

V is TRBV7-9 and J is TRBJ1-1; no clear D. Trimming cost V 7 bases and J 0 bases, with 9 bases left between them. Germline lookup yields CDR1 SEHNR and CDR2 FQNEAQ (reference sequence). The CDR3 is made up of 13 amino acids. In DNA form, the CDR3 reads TGTGCCAGCATTACAGCCATGAACACTGAAGCTTTCTTT. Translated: CASITAMNTEAFF.

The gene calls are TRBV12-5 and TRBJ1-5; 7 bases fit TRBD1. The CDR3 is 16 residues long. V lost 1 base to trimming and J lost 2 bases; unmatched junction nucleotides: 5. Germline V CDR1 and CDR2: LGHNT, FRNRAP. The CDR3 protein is CASGLGEGAGNQPQHF. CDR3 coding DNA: TGTGCTAGTGGTTTGGGGGAGGGGGCGGGCAATCAGCCCCAGCATTTT.

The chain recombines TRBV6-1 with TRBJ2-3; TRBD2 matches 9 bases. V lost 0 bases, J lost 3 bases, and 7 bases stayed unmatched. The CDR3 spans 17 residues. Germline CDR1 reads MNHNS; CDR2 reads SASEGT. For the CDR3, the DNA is TGTGCCAGCAGTGAAGCCAATTTAGGACTAGCGACAGATACGCAGTATTTT. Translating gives CASSEANLGLATDTQYF.

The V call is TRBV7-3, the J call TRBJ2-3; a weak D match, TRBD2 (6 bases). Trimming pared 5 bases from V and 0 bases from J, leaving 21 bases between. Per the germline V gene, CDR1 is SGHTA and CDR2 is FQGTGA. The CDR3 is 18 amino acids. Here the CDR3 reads CASSQPGGSGHSTDTQYF. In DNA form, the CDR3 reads TGTGCCAGCAGCCAGCCCGGGGGTAGCGGCCATAGCACAGATACGCAGTATTTT.

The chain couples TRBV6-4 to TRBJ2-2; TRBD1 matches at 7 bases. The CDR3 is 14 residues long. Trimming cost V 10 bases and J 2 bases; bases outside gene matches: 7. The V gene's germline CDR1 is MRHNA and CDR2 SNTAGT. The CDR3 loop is CATGTAPNTGELFF. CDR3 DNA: TGTGCCACCGGGACAGCGCCTAACACCGGGGAGCTGTTTTTT.

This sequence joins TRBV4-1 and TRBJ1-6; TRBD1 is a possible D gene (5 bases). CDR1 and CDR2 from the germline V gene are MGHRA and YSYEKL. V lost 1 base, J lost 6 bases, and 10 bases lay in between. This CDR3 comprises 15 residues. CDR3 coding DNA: TGCGCCAGCAGCCAAGTCGGGGGACCTAATTCACCCCTCCACTTT. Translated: CASSQVGGPNSPLHF.

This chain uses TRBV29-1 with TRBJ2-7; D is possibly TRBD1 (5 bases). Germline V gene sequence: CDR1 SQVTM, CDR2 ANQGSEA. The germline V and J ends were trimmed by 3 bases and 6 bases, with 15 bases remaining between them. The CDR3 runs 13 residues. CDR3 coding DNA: TGCAGCGTTGAGGCATCAGGGATGGTCGAGCAGTACTTC. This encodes CSVEASGMVEQYF.

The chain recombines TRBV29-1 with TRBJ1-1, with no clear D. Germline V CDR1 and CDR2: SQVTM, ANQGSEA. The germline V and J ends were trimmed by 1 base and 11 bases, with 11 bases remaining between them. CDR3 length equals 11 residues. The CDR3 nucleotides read TGCAGCGTTGAAGTTAATCGAATGGCTTTCTTT. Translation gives CSVEVNRMAFF.

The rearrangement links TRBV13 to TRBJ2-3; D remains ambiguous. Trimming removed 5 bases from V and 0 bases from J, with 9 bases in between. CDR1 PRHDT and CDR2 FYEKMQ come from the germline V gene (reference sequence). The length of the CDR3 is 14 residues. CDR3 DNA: TGTGCCAGCAGCGCCCGAATAAGCACAGATACGCAGTATTTT. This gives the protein CASSARISTDTQYF.

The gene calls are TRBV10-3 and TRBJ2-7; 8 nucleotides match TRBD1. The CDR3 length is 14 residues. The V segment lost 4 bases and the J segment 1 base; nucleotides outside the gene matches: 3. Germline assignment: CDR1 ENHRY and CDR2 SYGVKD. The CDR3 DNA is TGTGCCATCAGTGGGGGACAGGAGTCCTACGAGCAGTACTTC. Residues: CAISGGQESYEQYF.